This T cell receptor beta chain is from a study of blood T cell repertoires in COVID-19. Study-wide context: The United States, Italy and Spain were the sources of the acute and convalescent COVID-19 samples. The cDNA or gDNA used as material had been derived from T cells, B-cell-depleted T cells, or PBMCs.

The CDR3 contains 14 residues. CDR1 and CDR2 from the germline V gene are SGHRS and YFSETQ. Trimming removed 0 bases from V and 4 bases from J, with 10 bases in between. How the authors handled the data: For nucleated cells, counts were estimated from reference gene primer amplification. TCRdb's copy holds only in-frame clones and misses some; the assay was immunoSEQ multiplex PCR. That table is the source of V, J and clone size, and D and trimming were worked out from the DNA. The top ten clones hold about 6.5% of a sample with fewer than 85,000 clones, roughly 84% of them seen once. Sequencing was performed on peripheral blood. The clonotype originates from a woman aged 60 to 75 with acute or convalescent COVID-19. The chain is built from TRBV5-1 and TRBJ1-1; a possible D gene is TRBD1 (6 bases). CDR3 loop: CASSLGQVGTEAFF. The CDR3 coding sequence is TGCGCCAGCAGCTTGGGACAGGTGGGCACTGAAGCTTTCTTT.